In this sample, the clone carrying this TCR beta chain turned up many times. Antigen specificity is unknown. The sample originates from a study of read filtering for tumor transcriptome and immune sequencing. Study-wide background: The cohort had over 16 men and over eleven women aged roughly 40 to 80, mean roughly 66 years. By R-ISS, stages I, II and III held about 8, 17 and 7 patients.

Overall study findings and caveats: About four fifths of IR-seq clonotypes had a single read, yet these held approximately 3.5% of reads. Without single-read clonotypes, shared clonotype proportions correlated more between IR-seq and RNA-seq.

The ends lost 2 bases at V and 3 bases at J; junction bases unmatched: 0. CDR1 and CDR2 (germline): MNHEY, SVGAGI. The CDR3 is 14 amino acids. This library used roughly 400 ng RNA and molecular barcoded adaptors spanning alpha/delta and beta/gamma chains. TCRdb re-called the reads through MiXCR, storing one row per CDR3 protein. Of around 130,000 distinct CDR3 sequences in the sample, around 14% were seen once. Sequenced sample: a population of CD138-negative cells sorted from bone marrow. The TCR was taken from a donor at least 40 years old with multiple myeloma. The gene calls are TRBV6-5 and TRBJ2-7; 11 positions agree with TRBD1. The CDR3 spells CASSYGTGGYEQYF. The DNA of the CDR3 is TGTGCCAGCAGTTACGGGACAGGGGGCTACGAGCAGTACTTC.